This TCR beta chain was identified during a study of glioma-infiltrating T cells (TCRdb year 2016). Concerning the study at large: Low-grade gliomas were WHO grade II oligodendrogliomas or astrocytomas, and glioblastomas were WHO grade IV tumors sampled at initial rather than recurrent diagnosis. Each tissue-infiltrating repertoire was compared with the same patient's peripheral blood repertoire to measure divergence between tissue and blood T-cell populations. The sequencing target for blood libraries was about 4.5- to 11-fold coverage of 950,000 to 1,000,000 peripheral T cells. The paired cohort was made up of three low-grade glioma patients, several primary glioblastoma patients and three non-glioma patients who contributed non-neoplastic brain tissue. TCR alpha- and beta-chain repertoires were sequenced from glioma tissue, non-neoplastic brain tissue and matched peripheral blood mononuclear cells. Glioma patients received dexamethasone for six or fewer days before surgery.

The iRepertoire nested amplicon-rescue multiplex PCR (arm-PCR) platform was used to amplify TCR alpha and beta CDR3 regions from RNA. One-step reverse transcription and amplification used about 90-450 ng of tissue mRNA or PBMC total RNA as input. Following bead purification, Illumina adapters were added by a secondary multiplex PCR, and libraries between 200 and 400 bp were gel-purified. Internal 6-nucleotide barcodes were carried by the libraries and were used for demultiplexing. Sequencing of the libraries was done on an Illumina MiSeq using 2x220 or 2x250 nucleotide paired-end reads. The authors' analysis ran thus. Paired reads were merged with FLASH 1.2.11 and aligned to the GRCh37 human genome with BWA-MEM before extracting TRA and TRB reads. For V and J assignment, an IMGT-derived reference of cassette sequences and CDR3 motifs that included pseudogenes was used. Reads were translated in three frames, and productive CDR3s were defined as those with a C...FGXG motif and no stop codons. Clonotypes were defined as unique combinations of V-J cassette pair and CDR3 amino acid sequence. Hamming distance filtering was applied to reads, with thresholds set by the sequence error rate of each sample in mapped regions. TCRdb took the public reads, trimmed them with fastp at Q25, ran MiXCR for clone calling and kept in-frame beta chains. Rows are combined by CDR3 protein, so each entry shows the most common genes and DNA. TCRdb's processing, not the authors' own work, is the source of the V and J calls. In all, the sample holds approximately 400,000 distinct CDR3 sequences, and 41% of those were seen once. The top ten clonotypes cover more than 10% of the sample.

This clonotype was found a few times. There is no known antigen for this receptor. The input lacks base qualities; no much larger clone sits a single base away. Surgical brain or tumor specimens were cryofrozen in liquid nitrogen immediately after resection, and peripheral blood cells were collected concurrently. Broad study findings and their caveats: A signature set of shared blood CDR3 motifs marked patients with low tissue-blood divergence and was depleted in highly divergent patients. Group comparisons were based on small numbers of patients: three non-neoplastic, three low-grade glioma and roughly 8 glioblastoma patients. VJ-independent divergence between tissue and blood was lower than expected in non-neoplastic patients but higher than expected in all gliomas, particularly low-grade gliomas. Very few CDR3 sequences were shared between tissue and blood, attributed to high CDR3 diversity and limited sampling.

For this chain, trimming is 0 bases at the V end and 4 bases at the J end, and the number of junction bases without a gene match is 12. The CDR3 starts with the cysteine, ends with the phenylalanine, and has 17 residues. CDR3 DNA only is kept here, 51 bases in frame from base 1. Taken from the germline V gene (reference sequence), the CDR1 and CDR2 loops are DFQATT and SNEGSKA. Here the chain combines TRBV20-1 and TRBJ2-5; 9 central nucleotides agree with TRBD2. The sample was glioma tissue, nonneoplastic brain tissue, or PBMCs (not recorded which). The TCR originated in a human donor with low-grade glioma or glioblastoma, undergoing nonglioma brain surgery, or in good health (not recorded which). The DNA sequence is TGCAGTGCTAGAGATCCCGGGGGGCGCGGGAGGGGAGAGACCCAGTACTTC. Its coded protein is CSARDPGGRGRGETQYF.